This TCR beta chain was obtained from a study of blood T cells in healthy people across ages. Study at large: Template switching captured about one barcoded beta molecule per two T cells. Study results and caveats: The study could not conclusively compare naive and antigen-experienced cells, given its unsorted PBMCs.

The use of a sample-barcoded 5' primer and a J-beta primer mix characterized a second PCR of about 7 to 12 cycles. Each CDR3 protein is one row after TCRdb ran MiXCR on the 5' RACE reads. The sample has about 580,000 distinct CDR3 sequences; around 48% are singletons. Germline V gives CDR1 KGHDR, CDR2 SFDVKD. The CDR3 runs to 14 residues. The V and J ends lost 6 bases and 1 base respectively, with 9 bases between them. About this clonotype itself: What it recognizes is unknown.

The genes are TRBV24-1 and TRBJ2-1, with D perhaps matching TRBD2 (6 bases). The sequence was collected from a man older than 75 in good health. Sequencing used blood. For the CDR3, the DNA is TGTGCCACCAGTCCGGGAGAATCCTACAATGAGCAGTTCTTC. This translates into CATSPGESYNEQFF.